This entry is about one T cell receptor (beta chain). Template material for amplifying TCR beta CDR3 regions consisted of RNA transcripts. The HTBI primer set was used in a first-round RT-PCR of the TCR CDR3. TCRdb reanalysed the multiplex PCR reads using MiXCR and keeps one entry per CDR3 protein. The sample yields 550,000 to 650,000 distinct CDR3 sequences, about 15% seen once. The sample originates from a study of T cells in Graves' hyperthyroidism and ophthalmopathy. CDR1 is SGHRS and CDR2 is YFSETQ in the germline V gene. This CDR3 is built from 14 residues. Trimming shortened V by 2 bases and J by 3 bases, and 12 bases separated the two germline ends.

The specimen sequenced was blood. The chain is built from TRBV5-1 and TRBJ2-7; no clear D gene. The receptor was isolated from a woman under 40 with Graves' hyperthyroidism that later progressed to Graves' ophthalmopathy. As DNA, the CDR3 is TGCGCCAGCAGCTTCAGCAGAAAGGACTACGAGCAGTACTTC. Its translation is CASSFSRKDYEQYF.